This TCR beta chain was identified in a study of cytomegalovirus exposure and HLA in healthy donors. This clone showed up just once. The germline V gene encodes CDR1 MNHNS and CDR2 SASEGT. CDR3 length: 15 residues. With 0 bases removed from V and 10 bases from J, the gap between germline ends came to 16 bases. The protocol was immunoSEQ multiplex PCR, while the TCRdb copy is restricted to in-frame clones and leaves out a portion. Of about 160,000 clones listed, almost 85% are singletons. The material sequenced was PBMCs. The clonotype was recovered from a man aged 30-40 years in good health and CMV-seropositive. V and J are TRBV6-1 and TRBJ2-1; D is uncertain. CDR3 nucleotide sequence: TGTGCCAGCAGTGAAGCGCGTAGCTCGTCAGCCGAGCAGTTCTTC. It codes for CASSEARSSSAEQFF.